This passage covers 13 T cell receptor beta chains from one sample sequenced in a study of blood T cell repertoires in COVID-19. Assay used: immunoSEQ multiplex PCR; TCRdb lists only in-frame clones, some missing. The sample carries about 240,000 clones, roughly four fifths recorded once. The sample comprised peripheral blood. These receptor sequences come from a woman older than 75 with acute or convalescent COVID-19.

This clone was observed a single time. The CDR3 coding sequence is TGTGCCAGCTCAGCCTCGGTCTACGAGCAGTACTTC. This translates into CASSASVYEQYF. The chain uses TRBV18 and TRBJ2-7; no reliable D call. The CDR3 is 12 amino acids. Germline CDR1 is KGHSH and CDR2 is LQKENI. Between the trimmed V and J ends, which lost 5 bases and 3 bases, there was a span of 8 bases. Based on the CDR3 plus reference TRBV18 and TRBJ2-7, the full variable domain is NAGVMQNPRHLVRRRGQEARLRCSPMKGHSHVYWYRQLPEEGLKFMVYLQKENIIDESGMPKERFSAEFPKEGPSILRIQQVVRGDSAAYFCASSASVYEQYFGPGTRLTVT.

This clone came up once. The chain couples TRBV5-4 to TRBJ2-7, with 11 nucleotides matching TRBD2. Germline lookup yields CDR1 SGHNT and CDR2 YYREEE (reference sequence). The ends lost 5 bases at V and 9 bases at J; junction bases unmatched: 10. The CDR3 has 14 amino acids. This CDR3 is CASSTPGLAEPQYF. In DNA, the CDR3 is TGTGCCAGCAGTACCCCGGGACTAGCGGAGCCGCAGTACTTC.

J is TRBJ2-1 and V is TRBV5-1, with D perhaps TRBD1 (6 bases). V lost 4 bases to trimming and J lost 7 bases, with 18 bases between them. Germline CDR1 and CDR2: SGHRS and YFSETQ. The CDR3 runs 15 residues. The CDR3 nucleotides are TGCGCCAGCAGCACGGACAGTCCGGATAGGAATGAGCAGTTCTTC. This translates into CASSTDSPDRNEQFF.

This clone was seen a handful of times. The chain is built from TRBV6-5 and TRBJ1-6, with D maybe TRBD1 (6 bases). Germline V gene lookup returns CDR1 MNHEY and CDR2 SVGAGI. The germline V and J ends were trimmed by 6 bases and 8 bases, with 11 bases remaining between them. This CDR3 comprises 13 residues. CDR3 sequence: CASSQRQDSPLHF. CDR3 bases: TGTGCCAGCAGCCAGAGACAGGATTCACCCCTCCACTTT.

This rearrangement joins TRBV9 to TRBJ2-3; the match to TRBD2 covers 12 bases. CDR3 size: 17 residues. The germline V gene encodes CDR1 SGDLS and CDR2 YYNGEE. The J segment lost 4 bases and the V segment lost 0 bases, leaving 6 bases of the junction unmatched. The CDR3 protein is CASSVGSSGGASDTQYF. The CDR3 nucleotides read TGTGCCAGCAGCGTAGGATCTAGCGGGGGGGCCTCAGATACGCAGTATTTT.

J is TRBJ2-1 and V is TRBV27; D not resolved. This CDR3 contains 15 residues. V lost 5 bases and J lost 4, with 15 bases in between. Germline CDR1 MNHEY, CDR2 SMNVEV (reference sequence). The CDR3 bases are TGTGCCAGCAGTCGGTCCCCACCCGAATACAATGAGCAGTTCTTC. Encoded protein: CASSRSPPEYNEQFF.

A single count supports this clone. This chain uses TRBV6-5 with TRBJ1-1; the D gene is possibly TRBD1 (5 bases). The germline V gene encodes CDR1 MNHEY and CDR2 SVGAGI. Trimming pared 4 bases from V and 1 base from J, leaving 13 bases between. The CDR3 contains 15 residues. CDR3 sequence: CASSLGQAKNTEAFF. The DNA of the CDR3 is TGTGCCAGCAGTTTGGGGCAGGCAAAGAACACTGAAGCTTTCTTT.

The CDR3 DNA follows: TGTGCCAGCAGCTTGAATGGACTAGCGGGGGGTGCGAGATACAATGAGCAGTTCTTC. As protein: CASSLNGLAGGARYNEQFF. The chain combines TRBV5-4 with TRBJ2-1, with 14 bases lining up with TRBD2. The germline CDR1 and CDR2 sequences are SGHNT and YYREEE (reference sequence). The CDR3 is 19 residues long. V lost 1 base to trimming and J lost 4 bases; unmatched junction nucleotides: 10.

The V and J genes are TRBV5-6 and TRBJ2-3, with D maybe TRBD1 (6 bases). There are 15 residues in the CDR3. With 3 bases removed from V and 4 bases from J, the gap between germline ends came to 15 bases. The germline V gene encodes CDR1 SGHDT and CDR2 YYEEEE. CDR3 region: CASSSRPSGADTQYF. The CDR3 DNA reads as TGTGCCAGCAGCTCGCGACCCTCAGGGGCAGATACGCAGTATTTT.

This clone was observed a handful of times. This chain joins TRBV5-8 and TRBJ1-1; 8 bases fit TRBD1. CDR1 is SGHTS, CDR2 YDEGEE, per germline. Trimming cost V 4 bases and J 1 base; bases outside gene matches: 12. The CDR3 has 17 amino acids. The CDR3 coding sequence is TGTGCCAGCAGCCTAAGACCCACCGGGACAGGGAACACTGAAGCTTTCTTT. Translation: CASSLRPTGTGNTEAFF. The full variable domain, completed using reference TRBV5-8 and TRBJ1-1, is EAGVTQSPTHLIKTRGQQATLRCSPISGHTSVYWYQQALGLGLQFLLWYDEGEERNRGNFPPRFSGRQFPNYSSELNVNALELEDSALYLCASSLRPTGTGNTEAFFGQGTRLTVV.

This chain connects TRBV7-8 to TRBJ1-2; D possibly corresponds to TRBD1 (6 bases). V was cut by 6 bases and J by 4 bases, with 15 bases left in between. This CDR3 is 14 amino acids long. Germline CDR1 is SGHVS and CDR2 is FQNEAQ. CDR3 sequence (DNA): TGTGCCAGCAGTTCCGACAGGACCTCCTATGGCTACACCTTC. Amino acids: CASSSDRTSYGYTF.

The CDR3 is CATCPSIGANTEAFF. CDR3 sequence (DNA): TGTGCCACCTGCCCTTCTATTGGGGCGAACACTGAAGCTTTCTTT. The chain has TRBV15 and TRBJ1-1, with D maybe TRBD1 (5 bases). There are 15 residues in the CDR3. V was trimmed by 8 bases and J by 1 base, leaving 17 bases between them. Germline V gene sequence: CDR1 LNHNV, CDR2 YYDKDF (reference sequence).

Only one count was recorded for this clone. The chain's CDR3 is CASSSRQGAEPQHF. Here the CDR3 DNA reads TGTGCCAGCAGCTCAAGACAGGGGGCTGAGCCCCAGCATTTT. The rearrangement joins TRBV7-2 to TRBJ1-5; 10 bases match TRBD1. From germline, CDR1 is SGHTA and CDR2 FQGNSA. The CDR3 contains 14 residues. V lost 4 bases, J lost 8 bases, and 5 bases stayed unmatched.